This is a list of T cell receptor beta chains from one sample in a study of spatial heterogeneity in lung cancer. MiXCR was run by TCRdb on the 5' RACE reads, yielding one entry per CDR3 protein. The table shows 100,000 to 110,000 distinct CDR3 sequences, with 3.5% to 5% occurring only once. The sequences come from lung tumor tissue, collected at surgery. These receptor sequences come from a male donor with early-stage non-small cell lung cancer. The CDR3 runs from the conserved cysteine through the conserved F or W. D genes are given only for firm matches. Some rows have no size entry. The others give once, few or many, or a class for an expanded clone.

clone size,D gene,J gene,V gene,CDR3 DNA,CDR3 protein
many,.,TRBJ1-1,TRBV7-9,TGTGCCAGCGGGTATAAAAACACTGAAGCTTTCTTT,CASGYKNTEAFF
many,.,TRBJ1-1,TRBV5-1,TGCGCCAGCAAGGTCGCAACAGTGAACACTGAAGCTTTCTTT,CASKVATVNTEAFF
many,.,TRBJ1-4,TRBV20-1,TGCAGTGCTAGAGAAGTCAGGGGCGGTAGTGAAAAACTGTTTTTT,CSAREVRGGSEKLFF
.,.,TRBJ2-7,TRBV28,TGTGCCAGCACCAGATTATCGCACGAGCAGTACTTC,CASTRLSHEQYF
.,.,TRBJ1-6,TRBV9,TGTGCCAGTACCGCAGGGCCCAGTTTTTCTTCACCCCTCCACTTT,CASTAGPSFSSPLHF
many,TRBD1,TRBJ1-5,TRBV5-1,TGCGCCAGCAGCCCCGGACAGGGGAGTTATCAGCCCCAGCATTTT,CASSPGQGSYQPQHF
few,.,TRBJ2-3,TRBV5-1,TGCGCCAGCAGCTTGGGAGACGGAGGGGGTCCTTCTCCAGATACGCAGTATTTT,CASSLGDGGGPSPDTQYF
many,.,TRBJ1-1,TRBV7-9,TGTGCCAGCAGCACAGAGATGAACACTGAAGCTTTCTTT,CASSTEMNTEAFF
.,.,TRBJ1-5,TRBV6-7,TGTGCCAGCAGTTACCCCTCCAGGCCCCAGCATTTT,CASSYPSRPQHF
few,.,TRBJ1-2,TRBV11-2,TGTGCCAGCAGCACGGGAGCCTCAGGGTTCAGGCTAGGCGGCTACACCTTC,CASSTGASGFRLGGYTF
.,.,TRBJ2-3,TRBV5-4,TGTGCCAGCGCGGCCCGAACCACAGATACGCAGTATTTT,CASAARTTDTQYF
many,.,TRBJ2-1,TRBV12-3/TRBV12-4,TGTGCCAGCAGTTTACTGGGGTACAATGAGCAGTTCTTC,CASSLLGYNEQFF
few,.,TRBJ1-1,TRBV5-1,TGCGCCAGCAGCTTAATCGAAGACACTGAAGCTTTCTTT,CASSLIEDTEAFF
many,TRBD1,TRBJ1-1,TRBV5-5,TGTGCCAGCAGCCTTGACCCGACAGGGGGCCGGCGGGGAGCTTTCTTT,CASSLDPTGGRRGAFF
many,.,TRBJ1-2,TRBV28,TGTGCCAGCAGTTACGCAGATGGCTACACCTTC,CASSYADGYTF
.,.,TRBJ2-3,TRBV18,TGTGCCAGCTCACCAGGGGGTGGCTGGGGCACAGATACGCAGTATTTT,CASSPGGGWGTDTQYF
many,TRBD2,TRBJ2-2,TRBV11-3,TGTGCCAGCAGCTTAAGGACTAGCGGGAATGTCGGGGAGCTGTTTTTT,CASSLRTSGNVGELFF
many,.,TRBJ1-1,TRBV9,TGTGCCAGCAGCGTAGCCGCGGGGGGAGGTGCTTTCTTT,CASSVAAGGGAFF
many,.,TRBJ2-2,TRBV5-1,TGCGCCAGCAGCTTGATTCGGCAGGGCTCCAACTTCCGATCGAACACCGGGGAGCTGTTTTTT,CASSLIRQGSNFRSNTGELFF
many,.,TRBJ2-1,TRBV3-1,TGTGCCAGCAGCCAGAGAGGGGGTAAGAATGAGCAGTTCTTC,CASSQRGGKNEQFF
many,.,TRBJ2-3,TRBV7-8,TGTGCCAGCAGCTTAGGCTCTGCAGATACGCAGTATTTT,CASSLGSADTQYF
few,.,TRBJ2-4,TRBV21-1,TGTGCCAGCAGCAAAAGGCAGAGGACTCCCAAAAACATTCAGTACTTC,CASSKRQRTPKNIQYF
.,TRBD1,TRBJ2-5,TRBV4-1,TGCGCCAGCAGCCAAGCCGGGACAGGGACTTCCCAGTACTTC,CASSQAGTGTSQYF
many,.,TRBJ2-1,TRBV28,TGTGCCAGCGCCGAGAGAGGGGATTACAATGAGCAGTTCTTC,CASAERGDYNEQFF
many,.,TRBJ1-6,TRBV11-3,TGTGCCAGCAGCACCTTAAATTCACCCCTCCACTTT,CASSTLNSPLHF
many,.,TRBJ1-5,TRBV28,TGTGCCAGCAGCTCAACGGGAGTTAGCAATCAGCCCCAGCATTTT,CASSSTGVSNQPQHF
many,TRBD1,TRBJ1-2,TRBV7-9,TGTGCCAGCAGCTTACACAGGGGCTATGGCTACACCTTC,CASSLHRGYGYTF